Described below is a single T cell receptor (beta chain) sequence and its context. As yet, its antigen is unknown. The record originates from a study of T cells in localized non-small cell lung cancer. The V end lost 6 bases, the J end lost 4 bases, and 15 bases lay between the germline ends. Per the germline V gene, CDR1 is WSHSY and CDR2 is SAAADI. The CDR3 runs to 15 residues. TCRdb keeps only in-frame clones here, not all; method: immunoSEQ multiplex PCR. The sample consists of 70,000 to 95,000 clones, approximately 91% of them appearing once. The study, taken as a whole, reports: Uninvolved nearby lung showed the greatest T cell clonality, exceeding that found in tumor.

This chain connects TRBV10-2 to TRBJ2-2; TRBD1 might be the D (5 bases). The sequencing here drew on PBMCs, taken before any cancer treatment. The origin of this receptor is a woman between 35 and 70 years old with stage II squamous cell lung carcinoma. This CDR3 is CASRTDSDGTGELFF. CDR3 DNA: TGCGCCAGCAGGACAGACAGCGATGGCACCGGGGAGCTGTTTTTT.